Listed below are T cell receptor beta chains from one sample, sequenced in a study of shared clonotypes between healthy human individuals. Profiled with immunoSEQ multiplex PCR; TCRdb holds only in-frame clones, not every one. The table lists more than 2,000,000 clones, 85% to 95% of them singletons. Sample: naive CD4+ T cells sorted from blood. The receptors shown here come from a young man in good health. The CDR3 runs from the conserved cysteine through the conserved F or W. A D gene is named only where the DNA matches it firmly. Clone sizes are given selectively: once, few, many, or a class where the clone is expanded.

V gene	D gene	J gene	clone size	CDR3 DNA	CDR3 protein
TRBV7-2	TRBD1	TRBJ2-1	NA	TGTGCCAGCAGCCTCCGGGACAGGGTCAACAATGAGCAGTTCTTC	CASSLRDRVNNEQFF
TRBV5-1	NA	TRBJ1-2	NA	TGCGCCAGCAGTCCGGATGCTAACTATGGCTACACCTTC	CASSPDANYGYTF
TRBV5-6	TRBD1	TRBJ2-2	NA	TGTGCCAGCAGCTTCGGGACAGGGGAGACCGGGGAGCTGTTTTTT	CASSFGTGETGELFF
TRBV27	TRBD1	TRBJ2-7	NA	TGTGCCAGCAGCTGGACAGGCATGTTATTCGAGCAGTACTTC	CASSWTGMLFEQYF
TRBV7-8	TRBD2	TRBJ2-1	NA	TGTGCCAGCAGCTTAGGGCTAGCGGGGGGAGGGAGGCATTTGCCTGAGCAGTTCTTC	CASSLGLAGGGRHLPEQFF
TRBV5-1	TRBD1	TRBJ1-6	few	TGCGCCAGCAGCCCGCGGGACAGGGAGGCCAGTCAAGATTCACCCCTCCACTTT	CASSPRDREASQDSPLHF
TRBV6-1	NA	TRBJ2-5	NA	TGTGCCAGCAGTGAAGACCCCGGAACAGAGACCCAGTACTTC	CASSEDPGTETQYF
TRBV16	NA	TRBJ1-1	NA	TGTGCCAGCAGCCAAAAATTAAGGACTGAAGCTTTCTTT	CASSQKLRTEAFF
TRBV29-1	TRBD1	TRBJ1-4	few	TGCAGCGTTGTAGCGTCAGGGGGCGAAAAACTGTTTTTT	CSVVASGGEKLFF
TRBV23-1	NA	TRBJ1-1	NA	TGCGCCAGCAGTCAAGGCTCTGGGACCATCGGGGGATGGATGAACACTGAAGCTTTCTTT	CASSQGSGTIGGWMNTEAFF
TRBV18	NA	TRBJ2-7	NA	TGTGCCAGCTCACCACCGGGGACCGCTCGCTCCTACGAGCAGTACTTC	CASSPPGTARSYEQYF
TRBV2	NA	TRBJ2-2	NA	TGTGCCAGCAGAGGAAAGGTGAACACCGGGGAGCTGTTTTTT	CASRGKVNTGELFF
TRBV6-1	TRBD2	TRBJ2-3	NA	TGTGCCAGCAGTGCCCGGGAGGGCCAAACAGATACGCAGTATTTT	CASSAREGQTDTQYF
TRBV7-3	TRBD1	TRBJ1-2	NA	TGTGCCAGCAGCTCGGACAGGGGAAACTATGGCTACACCTTC	CASSSDRGNYGYTF
TRBV7-2	NA	TRBJ2-7	NA	TGTGCCAGCAGTTATACAGGTGCGGGGATCTACGAGCAGTACTTC	CASSYTGAGIYEQYF
TRBV19	NA	TRBJ2-3	NA	TGTGCCAGTAGTATAGATCCTGGAGCCCAGGGTACGCAGTATTTT	CASSIDPGAQGTQYF
TRBV6-6	NA	TRBJ1-1	NA	TGTGCCTCCGAGGCCAGGGCGAACACTGAAGCTTTCTTT	CASEARANTEAFF
TRBV5-6	TRBD1	TRBJ2-2	NA	TGTGCCAGCAGCTTGGTCGGGACAGCCCTCACCGGGGAGCTGTTTTTT	CASSLVGTALTGELFF
TRBV2	TRBD1	TRBJ1-1	once	TGTGCCAGCAGTGGGACAGGAGGGGGTACTGAAGCTTTCTTT	CASSGTGGGTEAFF
TRBV5-1	NA	TRBJ2-1	NA	TGCGCCAGCAGCTTGGGGGGCAGGGTTAGTGAGCAGTTCTTC	CASSLGGRVSEQFF
TRBV5-1	NA	TRBJ2-5	NA	TGCGCCAGCAGCTTGACAGGGGAGGGGCAAGAGACCCAGTACTTC	CASSLTGEGQETQYF
TRBV5-5	NA	TRBJ2-7	NA	TGTGCCAGCAGCTTCACGTCCTTCGGGAGTTACGAGCAGTACTTC	CASSFTSFGSYEQYF
TRBV2	NA	TRBJ2-3	NA	TGTGCCAGTAGGGCCTTAACAAGCACAGATACGCAGTATTTT	CASRALTSTDTQYF
TRBV19	TRBD1	TRBJ2-2	once	TGTGCCAGTAGTCGCGGACAGGGGTCCAACACCGGGGAGCTGTTTTTT	CASSRGQGSNTGELFF
TRBV19	TRBD2	TRBJ2-7	NA	TGTGCCAGTGGGGCCGGGACTAGCGTTTACGAGCAGTACTTC	CASGAGTSVYEQYF
TRBV5-5	NA	TRBJ1-1	NA	TGTGCCAGCAGCCCCCATTCGAACACTGAAGCTTTCTTT	CASSPHSNTEAFF
TRBV7-7	NA	TRBJ2-2	NA	TGTGCTAGCAGCTTAAAGTCGAGTACCGGGGAGCTGTTTTTT	CASSLKSSTGELFF
TRBV18	TRBD1	TRBJ1-3	once	TGTGCCAGCTCACCATCCTACTCGGGACAGGCCAACACCATATATTTT	CASSPSYSGQANTIYF
TRBV18	NA	TRBJ2-7	NA	TGTGCCAGCTCACCAACTCTCACTCGTGAGCAGTACTTC	CASSPTLTREQYF
TRBV30	NA	TRBJ1-6	NA	TGTGCCTGGAGAACGAGTTGGAATTCACCCCTCCACTTT	CAWRTSWNSPLHF
TRBV11-1	NA	TRBJ2-2	NA	TGTGCCAGCAGCTTACAGGTGGCCGGGGAGCTGTTTTTT	CASSLQVAGELFF
TRBV5-6	NA	TRBJ1-4	NA	TGTGCCAGCAGCTTGGTGACAAGTGAAAAACTGTTTTTT	CASSLVTSEKLFF
TRBV6-1	NA	TRBJ1-5	once	TGTGCCAGCAGTGAGATTGGGAGAAATCAGCCCCAGCATTTT	CASSEIGRNQPQHF
TRBV4-3	TRBD1	TRBJ1-5	NA	TGCGCCAGCAGCCAAACCGCCGGGACAGTCATTCAGCCCCAGCATTTT	CASSQTAGTVIQPQHF
TRBV9	NA	TRBJ2-5	NA	TGTGCCAGCAGCGTAGCTTTACACCAAGAGACCCAGTACTTC	CASSVALHQETQYF
TRBV5-1	TRBD2	TRBJ2-3	NA	TGCGCCAGCAGCTCCAGCGGGGATGGGGCAGATACGCAGTATTTT	CASSSSGDGADTQYF
TRBV27	NA	TRBJ1-5	NA	TGTGCCAGCAGTTTAGGTTCAACCGGGGCCTTCAATCAGCCCCAGCATTTT	CASSLGSTGAFNQPQHF
TRBV28	TRBD2	TRBJ2-7	NA	TGTGCCAGCAGGGGGCGGGAGCTCGGCTCCTACGAGCAGTACTTC	CASRGRELGSYEQYF
TRBV2	TRBD1	TRBJ1-2	NA	TGTGCCAGCAGTGAAGCGGAGACAGGGGACGGCTACACCTTC	CASSEAETGDGYTF
TRBV10-3	NA	TRBJ1-2	NA	TGTGCCATCAGTGAGAAGGGCAAAGGCTACACCTTC	CAISEKGKGYTF
TRBV2	TRBD1	TRBJ1-5	NA	TGTGCCAGCAGTACAGGGGGGAGCAATCAGCCCCAGCATTTT	CASSTGGSNQPQHF
TRBV7-8	NA	TRBJ2-7	NA	TGTGCCAGCAGCTTCCGATCCTACGAGCAGTACTTC	CASSFRSYEQYF
TRBV5-1	TRBD1	TRBJ1-2	NA	TGCGCCAGCAGCACCGGGACAGGCGATGGCTACACCTTC	CASSTGTGDGYTF
TRBV18	NA	TRBJ2-5	once	TGTGCCAGCTCACCACAGGTGACGGAGACCCAGTACTTC	CASSPQVTETQYF